This TCR beta chain is from a study of T cell responses to AZD1222 COVID-19 vaccine. Profiled with immunoSEQ multiplex PCR; TCRdb holds only in-frame clones, not every one. The data contain roughly 150,000 clones, around 90% of them singletons. Trimming took 0 bases from V and 1 from J; bases not matched to a gene: 3. The germline gives CDR1 SGHRS, CDR2 YFSETQ. This CDR3 spans 16 amino acids. The chain is built from TRBV5-1 and TRBJ2-1, with 8 bases identical to TRBD2. Sequenced material: peripheral blood, taken 28 days after the second AZD1222 dose. This sequence was found in an adult who received the AZD1222 COVID-19 vaccine. The CDR3 sequence: CASSLVGGRSYNEQFF. The DNA of the CDR3 is TGCGCCAGCAGCTTGGTCGGCGGGAGGTCCTACAATGAGCAGTTCTTC.